This T cell receptor beta chain is from a study of blood T cells in healthy people across ages. Primed by a sample-barcoded 5' primer and a J-beta primer mix, a second PCR proceeded for 7 to 11 cycles. TCRdb independently ran MiXCR on the 5' RACE reads; one entry per CDR3 protein. The repertoire includes 1.4 million to 1.5 million distinct CDR3 sequences, roughly 40% of them detected once, and 7.9% sits in the top ten. Comment on this clonotype: Its target is not known.

The CDR3 spans 14 residues. Points from the study as a whole: The study found TCR beta diversity correlated strongly with naive T cell percentage. Estimated diversity across one million T cells was deemed an underestimate.

Sequencing input: blood. The sequence came from a woman under 30 in good health. V and J are TRBV21-1 and TRBJ1-1. TRBV21-1 is annotated as a pseudogene. The CDR3 DNA follows: TGTGCCAGCAGCAAGCGCGGAGTGAACACTGAAGCTTTCTTT. The encoded protein is CASSKRGVNTEAFF.